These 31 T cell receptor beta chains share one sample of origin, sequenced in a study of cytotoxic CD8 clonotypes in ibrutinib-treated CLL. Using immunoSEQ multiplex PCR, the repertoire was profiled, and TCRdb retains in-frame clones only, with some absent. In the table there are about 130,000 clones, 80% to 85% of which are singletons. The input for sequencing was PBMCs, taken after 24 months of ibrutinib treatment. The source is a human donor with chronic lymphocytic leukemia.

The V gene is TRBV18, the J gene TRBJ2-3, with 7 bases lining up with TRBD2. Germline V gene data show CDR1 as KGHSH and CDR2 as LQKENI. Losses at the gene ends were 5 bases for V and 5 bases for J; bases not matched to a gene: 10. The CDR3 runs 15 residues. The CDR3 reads CASSNRLADGDTQYF. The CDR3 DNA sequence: TGTGCCAGCTCAAATCGGCTAGCGGATGGAGATACGCAGTATTTT.

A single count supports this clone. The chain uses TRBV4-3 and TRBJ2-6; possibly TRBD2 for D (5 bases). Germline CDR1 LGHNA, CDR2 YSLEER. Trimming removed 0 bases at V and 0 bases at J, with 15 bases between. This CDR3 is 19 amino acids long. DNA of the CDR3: TGCGCCAGCAGCCAAGATGCTGGAGGTCTACTCTCTGGGGCCAACGTCCTGACTTTC. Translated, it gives CASSQDAGGLLSGANVLTF.

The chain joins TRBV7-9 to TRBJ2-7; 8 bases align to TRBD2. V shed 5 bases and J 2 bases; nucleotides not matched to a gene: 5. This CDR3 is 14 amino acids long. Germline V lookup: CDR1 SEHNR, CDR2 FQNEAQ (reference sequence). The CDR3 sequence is CASSHSGETYEQYF. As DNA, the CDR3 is TGTGCCAGCAGCCATAGCGGGGAGACCTACGAGCAGTACTTC.

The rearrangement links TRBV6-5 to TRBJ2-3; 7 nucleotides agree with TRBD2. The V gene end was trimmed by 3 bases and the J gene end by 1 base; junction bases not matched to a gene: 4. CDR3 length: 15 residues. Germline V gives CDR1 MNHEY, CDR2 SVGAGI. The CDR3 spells CASSYLADRTDTQYF. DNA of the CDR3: TGTGCCAGCAGTTATCTAGCGGATCGCACAGATACGCAGTATTTT.

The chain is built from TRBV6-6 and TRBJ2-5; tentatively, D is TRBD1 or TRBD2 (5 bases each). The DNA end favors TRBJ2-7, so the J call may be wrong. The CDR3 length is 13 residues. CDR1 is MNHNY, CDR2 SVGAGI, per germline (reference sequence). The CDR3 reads CASSQGTLYEQYF. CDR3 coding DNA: TGTGCCAGCAGTCAAGGGACCCTCTACGAGCAGTACTTC.

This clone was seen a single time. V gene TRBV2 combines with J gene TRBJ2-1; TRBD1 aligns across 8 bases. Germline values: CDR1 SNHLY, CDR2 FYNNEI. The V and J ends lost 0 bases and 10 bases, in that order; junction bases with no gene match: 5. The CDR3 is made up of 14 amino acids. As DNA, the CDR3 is TGTGCCAGCAGTGAAGCGGGGGGACAGGTCGAGCAGTTCTTC. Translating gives CASSEAGGQVEQFF.

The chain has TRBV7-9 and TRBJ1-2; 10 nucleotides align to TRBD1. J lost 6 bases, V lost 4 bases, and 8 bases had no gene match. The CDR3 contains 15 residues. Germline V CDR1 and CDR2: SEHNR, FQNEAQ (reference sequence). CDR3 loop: CASSSTGTGVHGYTF. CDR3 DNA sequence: TGTGCCAGCAGCTCCACCGGGACAGGGGTGCATGGCTACACCTTC. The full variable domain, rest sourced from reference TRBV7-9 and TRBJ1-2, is DTGVSQNPRHKITKRGQNVTFRCDPISEHNRLYWYRQTLGQGPEFLTYFQNEAQLEKSRLLSDRFSAERPKGSFSTLEIQRTEQGDSAMYLCASSSTGTGVHGYTFGSGTRLTVV.

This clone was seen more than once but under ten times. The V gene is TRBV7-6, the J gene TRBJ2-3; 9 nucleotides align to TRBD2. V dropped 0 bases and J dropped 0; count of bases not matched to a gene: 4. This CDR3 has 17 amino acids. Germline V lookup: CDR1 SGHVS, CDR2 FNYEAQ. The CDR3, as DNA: TGTGCCAGCAGCTTAGCGGCGGGGGGGCGAAGCACAGATACGCAGTATTTT. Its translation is CASSLAAGGRSTDTQYF.

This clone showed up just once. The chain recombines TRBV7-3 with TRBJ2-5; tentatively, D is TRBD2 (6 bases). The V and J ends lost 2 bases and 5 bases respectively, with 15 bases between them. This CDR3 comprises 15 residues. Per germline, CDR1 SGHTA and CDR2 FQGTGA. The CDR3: CASSLGSGSGETQYF. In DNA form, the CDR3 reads TGTGCCAGCAGCTTAGGGTCCGGGAGTGGGGAGACCCAGTACTTC.

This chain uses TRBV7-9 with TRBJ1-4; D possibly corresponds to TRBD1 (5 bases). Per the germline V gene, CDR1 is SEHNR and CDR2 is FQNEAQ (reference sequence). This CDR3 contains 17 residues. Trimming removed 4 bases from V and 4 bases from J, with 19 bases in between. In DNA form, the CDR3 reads TGTGCCAGCAGCTCCCTCCCCGGGGCCGTGGATAATGAAAAACTGTTTTTT. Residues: CASSSLPGAVDNEKLFF.

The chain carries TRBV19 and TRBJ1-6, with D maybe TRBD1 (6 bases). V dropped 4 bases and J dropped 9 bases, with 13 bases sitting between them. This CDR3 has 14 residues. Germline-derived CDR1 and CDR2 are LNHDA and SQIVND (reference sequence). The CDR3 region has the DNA TGTGCCAGTAGTAGCCGGCAGGGGAGTTCACCCCTCCACTTT. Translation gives CASSSRQGSSPLHF. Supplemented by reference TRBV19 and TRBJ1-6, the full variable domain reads DGGITQSPKYLFRKEGQNVTLSCEQNLNHDAMYWYRQDPGQGLRLIYYSQIVNDFQKGDIAEGYSVSREKKESFPLTVTSAQKNPTAFYLCASSSRQGSSPLHFGNGTRLTVT.

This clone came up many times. CDR3 amino acids: CASNEPNTEAFF. The CDR3 DNA reads as TGTGCCAGCAACGAGCCGAACACTGAAGCTTTCTTT. The chain combines TRBV7-9 with TRBJ1-1; D ambiguous. The CDR3 extends over 12 amino acids. The V and J ends lost 7 bases and 1 base respectively, with 7 bases between them. Germline values: CDR1 SEHNR, CDR2 FQNEAQ (reference sequence).

The CDR3 bases are TGTGCCAGCAGCCCCTGGGGTCCGTCCTACGAGCAGTACTTC. This translates into CASSPWGPSYEQYF. The rearrangement uses TRBV13 and TRBJ2-7; no firm D call. Germline V lookup: CDR1 PRHDT, CDR2 FYEKMQ (reference sequence). The CDR3 is 14 amino acids. V gave up 5 bases and J gave up 1 base, with 12 bases separating them.

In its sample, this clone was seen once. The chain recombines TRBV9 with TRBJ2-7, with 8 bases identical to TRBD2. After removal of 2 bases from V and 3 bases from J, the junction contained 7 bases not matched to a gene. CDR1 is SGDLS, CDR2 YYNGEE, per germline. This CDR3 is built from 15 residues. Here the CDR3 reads CASSVSGTRNYEQYF. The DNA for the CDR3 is TGTGCCAGCAGCGTTTCCGGGACTAGAAACTACGAGCAGTACTTC.

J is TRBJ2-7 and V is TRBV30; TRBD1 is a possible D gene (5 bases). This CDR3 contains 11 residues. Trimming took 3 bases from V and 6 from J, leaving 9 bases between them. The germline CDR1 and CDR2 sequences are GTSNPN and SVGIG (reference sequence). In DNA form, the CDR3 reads TGTGCCTGGAGCCGTGACAGCGAGCAGTACTTC. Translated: CAWSRDSEQYF.

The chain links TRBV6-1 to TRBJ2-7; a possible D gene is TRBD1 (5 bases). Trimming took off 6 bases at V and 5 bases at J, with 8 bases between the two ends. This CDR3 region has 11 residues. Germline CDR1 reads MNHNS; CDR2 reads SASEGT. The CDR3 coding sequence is TGTGCCAGCAGGACAGACCACGAGCAGTACTTC. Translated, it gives CASRTDHEQYF.

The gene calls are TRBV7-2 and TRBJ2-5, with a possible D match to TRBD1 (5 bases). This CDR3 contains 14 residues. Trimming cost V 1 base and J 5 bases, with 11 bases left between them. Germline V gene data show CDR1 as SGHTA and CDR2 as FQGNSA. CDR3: CASSLDRTRETQYF. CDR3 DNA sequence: TGTGCCAGCAGCTTAGACAGGACCCGGGAGACCCAGTACTTC.

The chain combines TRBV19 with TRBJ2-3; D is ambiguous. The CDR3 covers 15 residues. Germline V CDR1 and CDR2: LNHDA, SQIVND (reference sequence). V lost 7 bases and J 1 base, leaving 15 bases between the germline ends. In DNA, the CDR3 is TGTGCCAGTACCCCGAACAGATTAGGCACAGATACGCAGTATTTT. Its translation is CASTPNRLGTDTQYF.

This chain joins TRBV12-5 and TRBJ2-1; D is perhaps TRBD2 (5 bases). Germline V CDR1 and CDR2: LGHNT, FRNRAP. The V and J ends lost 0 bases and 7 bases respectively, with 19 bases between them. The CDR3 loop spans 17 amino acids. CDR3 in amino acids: CASGLVRGSSTMNEQFF. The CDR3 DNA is TGTGCTAGTGGTTTGGTACGAGGGTCCAGCACGATGAATGAGCAGTTCTTC.

The CDR3 loop reads CASSQDGNPLGYEQYF. Written as DNA, the CDR3 is TGCGCCAGCAGCCAAGACGGGAACCCCCTGGGGTACGAGCAGTACTTC. The gene calls are TRBV4-3 and TRBJ2-7; possible D gene TRBD2, 5 bases. Germline assignment: CDR1 LGHNA and CDR2 YSLEER. This CDR3 region has 16 residues. V was shortened by 0 bases and J by 4 bases, with 16 bases between the two germline ends.

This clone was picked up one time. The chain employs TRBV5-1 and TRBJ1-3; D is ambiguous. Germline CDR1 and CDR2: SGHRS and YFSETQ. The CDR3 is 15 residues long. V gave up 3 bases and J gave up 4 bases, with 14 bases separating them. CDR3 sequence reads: CASSWGGRRGNTIYF. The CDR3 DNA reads TGCGCCAGCAGCTGGGGTGGGAGGCGAGGAAACACCATATATTTT.

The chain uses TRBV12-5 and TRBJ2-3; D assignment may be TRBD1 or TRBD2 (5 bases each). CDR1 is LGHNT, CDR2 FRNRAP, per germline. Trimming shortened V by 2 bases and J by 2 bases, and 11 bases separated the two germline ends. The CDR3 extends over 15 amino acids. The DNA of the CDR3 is TGTGCTAGTGGTTTGCCTGAAGGGACCACAGATACGCAGTATTTT. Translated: CASGLPEGTTDTQYF.

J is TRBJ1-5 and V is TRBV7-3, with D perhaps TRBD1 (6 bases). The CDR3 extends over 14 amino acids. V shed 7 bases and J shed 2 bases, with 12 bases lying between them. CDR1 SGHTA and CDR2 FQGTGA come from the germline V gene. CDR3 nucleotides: TGTGCCAGCAATGTGGAGGGGGGCAATCAGCCCCAGCATTTT. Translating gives CASNVEGGNQPQHF.

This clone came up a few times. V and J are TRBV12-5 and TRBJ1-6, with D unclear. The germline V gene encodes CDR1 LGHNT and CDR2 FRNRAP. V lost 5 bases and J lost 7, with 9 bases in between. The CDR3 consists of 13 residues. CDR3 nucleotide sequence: TGTGCTAGTGGTATTTCCGTGAATTCACCCCTCCACTTT. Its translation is CASGISVNSPLHF.

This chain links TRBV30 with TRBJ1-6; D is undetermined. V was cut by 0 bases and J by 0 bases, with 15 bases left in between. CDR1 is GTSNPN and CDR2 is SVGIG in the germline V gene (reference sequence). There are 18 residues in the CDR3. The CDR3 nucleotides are TGTGCCTGGAGTGTACGGGTCACCCCGAGCTCCTATAATTCACCCCTCCACTTT. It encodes CAWSVRVTPSSYNSPLHF. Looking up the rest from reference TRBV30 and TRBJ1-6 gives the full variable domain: SQTIHQWPATLVQPVGSPLSLECTVEGTSNPNLYWYRQAAGRGLQLLFYSVGIGQISSEVPQNLSASRPQDRQFILSSKKLLLSDSGFYLCAWSVRVTPSSYNSPLHFGNGTRLTVT.

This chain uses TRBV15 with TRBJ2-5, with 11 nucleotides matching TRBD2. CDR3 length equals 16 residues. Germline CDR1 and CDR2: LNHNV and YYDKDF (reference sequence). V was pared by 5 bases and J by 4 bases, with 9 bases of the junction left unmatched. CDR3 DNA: TGTGCCACCAGCCAGAGGACTAGCGGGTTATCAGAGACCCAGTACTTC. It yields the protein CATSQRTSGLSETQYF.

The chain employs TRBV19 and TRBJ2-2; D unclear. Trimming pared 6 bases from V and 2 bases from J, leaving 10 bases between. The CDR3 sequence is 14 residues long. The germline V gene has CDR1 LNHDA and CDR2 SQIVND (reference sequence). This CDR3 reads CASRFDTNTGELFF. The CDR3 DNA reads TGTGCCAGTAGGTTTGACACAAACACCGGGGAGCTGTTTTTT. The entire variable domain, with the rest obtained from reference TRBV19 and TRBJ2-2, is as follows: DGGITQSPKYLFRKEGQNVTLSCEQNLNHDAMYWYRQDPGQGLRLIYYSQIVNDFQKGDIAEGYSVSREKKESFPLTVTSAQKNPTAFYLCASRFDTNTGELFFGEGSRLTVL.

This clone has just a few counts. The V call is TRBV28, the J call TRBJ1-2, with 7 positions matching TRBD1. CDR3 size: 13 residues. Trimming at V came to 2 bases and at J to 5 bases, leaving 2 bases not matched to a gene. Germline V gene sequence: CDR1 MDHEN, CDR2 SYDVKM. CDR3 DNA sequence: TGTGCCAGCAGTTTACAGGGGGGGTATGGCTACACCTTC. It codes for CASSLQGGYGYTF.

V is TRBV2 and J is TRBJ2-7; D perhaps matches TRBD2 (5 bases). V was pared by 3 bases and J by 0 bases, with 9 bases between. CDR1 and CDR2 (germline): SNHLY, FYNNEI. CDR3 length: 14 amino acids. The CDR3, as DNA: TGTGCCAGCAGTGATAGCGTCACCTCCTACGAGCAGTACTTC. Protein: CASSDSVTSYEQYF.

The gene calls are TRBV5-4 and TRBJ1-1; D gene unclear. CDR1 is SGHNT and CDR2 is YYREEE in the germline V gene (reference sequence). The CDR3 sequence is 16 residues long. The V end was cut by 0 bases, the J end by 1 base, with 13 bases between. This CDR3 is CASSLARQTKNTEAFF. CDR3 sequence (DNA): TGTGCCAGCAGCTTGGCCCGGCAGACCAAGAACACTGAAGCTTTCTTT.

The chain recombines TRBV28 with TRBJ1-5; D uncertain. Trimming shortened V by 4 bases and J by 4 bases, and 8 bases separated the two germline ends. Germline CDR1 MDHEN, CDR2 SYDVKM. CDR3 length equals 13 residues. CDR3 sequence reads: CASSSFRNQPQHF. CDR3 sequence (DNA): TGTGCCAGCAGTTCTTTTAGAAATCAGCCCCAGCATTTT.